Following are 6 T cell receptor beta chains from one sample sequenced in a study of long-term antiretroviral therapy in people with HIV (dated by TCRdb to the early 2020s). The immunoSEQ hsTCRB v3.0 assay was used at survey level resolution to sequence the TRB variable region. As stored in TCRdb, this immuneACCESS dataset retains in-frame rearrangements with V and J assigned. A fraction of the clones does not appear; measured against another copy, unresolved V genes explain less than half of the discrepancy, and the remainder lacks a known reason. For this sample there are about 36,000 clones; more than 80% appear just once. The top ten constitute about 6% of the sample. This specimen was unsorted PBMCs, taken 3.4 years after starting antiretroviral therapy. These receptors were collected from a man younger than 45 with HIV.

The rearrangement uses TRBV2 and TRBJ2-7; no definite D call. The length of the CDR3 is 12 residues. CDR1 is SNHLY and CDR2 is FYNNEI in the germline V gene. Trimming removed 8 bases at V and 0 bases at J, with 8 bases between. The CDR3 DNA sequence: TGTGCCAGCCGAGGTCTCTCCTACGAGCAGTACTTC. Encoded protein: CASRGLSYEQYF.

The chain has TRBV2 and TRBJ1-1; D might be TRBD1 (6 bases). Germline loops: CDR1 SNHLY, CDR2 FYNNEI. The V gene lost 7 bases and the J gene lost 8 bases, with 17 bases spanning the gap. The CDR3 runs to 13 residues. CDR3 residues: CASTSGGAREAFF. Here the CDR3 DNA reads TGTGCCAGCACGTCCGGGGGGGCTAGAGAAGCTTTCTTT.

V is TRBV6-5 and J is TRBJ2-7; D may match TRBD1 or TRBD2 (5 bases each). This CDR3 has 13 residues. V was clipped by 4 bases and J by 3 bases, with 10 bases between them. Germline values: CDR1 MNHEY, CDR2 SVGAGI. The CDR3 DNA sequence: TGTGCCAGCAGTTCTGTGGGGGTCTACGAGCAGTACTTC. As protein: CASSSVGVYEQYF.

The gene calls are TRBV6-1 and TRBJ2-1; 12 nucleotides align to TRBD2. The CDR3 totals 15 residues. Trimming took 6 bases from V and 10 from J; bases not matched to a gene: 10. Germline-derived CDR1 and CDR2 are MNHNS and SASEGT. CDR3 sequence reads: CASREGLAGFGEQFF. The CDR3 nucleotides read TGTGCCAGCAGGGAGGGACTAGCGGGCTTCGGGGAGCAGTTCTTC.

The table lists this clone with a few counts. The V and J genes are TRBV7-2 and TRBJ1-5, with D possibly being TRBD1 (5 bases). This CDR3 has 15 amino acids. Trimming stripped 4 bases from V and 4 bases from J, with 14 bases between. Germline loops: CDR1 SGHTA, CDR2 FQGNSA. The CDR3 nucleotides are TGTGCCAGCAGCTACTCGACAGAGAATAATCAGCCCCAGCATTTT. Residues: CASSYSTENNQPQHF.

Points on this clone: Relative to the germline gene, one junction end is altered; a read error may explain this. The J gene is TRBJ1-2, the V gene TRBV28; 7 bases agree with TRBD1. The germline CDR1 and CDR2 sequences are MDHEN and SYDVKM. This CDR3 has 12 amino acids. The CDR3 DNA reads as TGTGCCAGCAGGAGGCTCGGGACAGAAGAAGCCTTC. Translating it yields CASRRLGTEEAF.